The clone carrying this T cell receptor beta chain was found a few times. This table comes from immunoSEQ multiplex PCR, and its TCRdb copy is limited to in-frame clones, with some not included. This sample has 130,000 to 150,000 clones; around 90% occur once, and the top ten carry roughly 1.5%. The data were taken from a study of T cell responses to AZD1222 COVID-19 vaccine. CDR1 and CDR2 from the germline V gene are SGHNT and YYREEE (reference sequence). V was trimmed by 1 base and J by 8 bases, leaving 6 bases between them. The CDR3 is 11 residues long. This receptor was identified in an adult who received the AZD1222 COVID-19 vaccine. This chain joins TRBV5-4 and TRBJ1-2; tentative D call: TRBD1 (5 bases). The input for sequencing was peripheral blood, taken 28 days after the second AZD1222 dose. CDR3 region: CASSLRGGYTF. CDR3 DNA: TGTGCCAGCAGCTTGAGGGGCGGCTACACCTTC.